This TCR beta chain derives from a study of T cells after yellow fever vaccination. Across the study: Fractions of low cell number were prepared using SMART-Seq v4 Ultra Low Input.

This clonotype was seen repeatedly, ten times or more. TCRdb redid the calling of the 5' RACE reads with MiXCR, one entry per CDR3 protein. This sample has a few hundred thousand distinct CDR3 sequences; approximately 4% occur once, and the top ten carry approximately 20%. The CDR3 spans 15 residues. V was shortened by 4 bases and J by 8 bases, with 18 bases between the two germline ends. This material consisted of PBMCs, taken 15 days after the yellow fever booster vaccination. The TCR sequence derives from a man younger than 30 who received the YFV17D yellow fever vaccine. The chain recombines TRBV12-3 or TRBV12-4 with TRBJ2-1, with D perhaps TRBD2 (5 bases). The CDR3, as DNA: TGTGCCAGCAGTTCGTGGACTGGCTCCGACGATGAGCAGTTCTTC. This gives the protein CASSSWTGSDDEQFF.